This T cell receptor (beta chain) is drawn from a study of T cell repertoires in cytomegalovirus infection. Study background: Indications of both CMV infection and matching HLA type were provided by public TCR beta signatures.

Study-wide findings and caveats: The study identified carriers of CMV plus the relevant HLA from cumulative public TCR beta family frequency. The ex vivo response showed dominance by HLA-C-restricted CMV-specific TCR beta clonotypes.

Germline-derived CDR1 and CDR2 are SGHVS and FNYEAQ. This CDR3 is built from 13 residues. Deletions cut 5 bases from V and 7 bases from J, with 12 bases between. From the reads, TCRdb called clonotypes with MiXCR, one entry per CDR3 protein. The sample shows about 190,000 distinct CDR3 sequences, about 28% of them seen only once. Note on this clonotype: Its target is unknown.

V and J are TRBV7-6 and TRBJ2-1; D unresolved. The sample was PBMCs. This clonotype was obtained from a human donor in good health (CMV status not recorded). Some clones in this sample may be carry-over from other donors' samples. The CDR3 protein is CASSPLDGNEQFF. The DNA of the CDR3 is TGTGCCAGCAGCCCCCTTGACGGGAATGAGCAGTTCTTC.